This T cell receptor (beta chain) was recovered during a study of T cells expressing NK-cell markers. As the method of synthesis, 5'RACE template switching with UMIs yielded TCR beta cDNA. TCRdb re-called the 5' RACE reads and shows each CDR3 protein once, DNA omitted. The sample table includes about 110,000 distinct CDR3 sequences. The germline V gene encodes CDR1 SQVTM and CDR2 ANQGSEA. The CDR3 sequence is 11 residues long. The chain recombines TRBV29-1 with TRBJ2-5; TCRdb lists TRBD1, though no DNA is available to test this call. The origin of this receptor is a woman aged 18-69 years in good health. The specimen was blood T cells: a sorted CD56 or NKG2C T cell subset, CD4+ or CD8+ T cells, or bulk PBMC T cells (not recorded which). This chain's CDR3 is CSVLDREGQYF.